The 10 T cell receptor beta chains given below trace back to one sample, sequenced in a study of radiation and T cells in renal cell carcinoma. The treatment denotes: treatment-naive control, cytoreductive nephrectomy. Generated by immunoSEQ multiplex PCR, the TCRdb table keeps only in-frame clones and is missing some. The table shows about 25,000 clones, with roughly 60% occurring only once. Specimen: tumor tissue, collected from a patient whose treatment was nephrectomy without radiotherapy. The receptors come from a middle-aged man with renal cell carcinoma.

The CDR3 protein is CASSARDSSGANVLTF. The CDR3 DNA reads TGTGCCAGCAGCGCCCGAGACTCCTCTGGGGCCAACGTCCTGACTTTC. V usage is TRBV9 and J usage is TRBJ2-6; D uncertain. Deletions cut 3 bases from V and 0 bases from J, with 10 bases between. Per germline, CDR1 SGDLS and CDR2 YYNGEE. This CDR3 is built from 16 residues.

In its sample, this clone was seen once. The chain combines TRBV5-1 with TRBJ1-1; D gene ambiguous. The V gene lost 2 bases and the J gene lost 1 base, with 6 bases spanning the gap. The CDR3 covers 13 residues. Germline assignment: CDR1 SGHRS and CDR2 YFSETQ. The CDR3 loop is CASSFITNTEAFF. The CDR3, as DNA: TGCGCCAGCAGCTTCATAACGAACACTGAAGCTTTCTTT.

The rearrangement joins TRBV6-5 to TRBJ1-2, with 9 positions matching TRBD1. The CDR3 totals 13 residues. V shed 4 bases and J 5 bases; nucleotides not matched to a gene: 2. Germline V gives CDR1 MNHEY, CDR2 SVGAGI. The CDR3 coding sequence is TGTGCCAGCAGTTCACAGGGGGCTTATGGCTACACCTTC. Translating it yields CASSSQGAYGYTF.

In this sample, this clone turned up a few times. This chain uses TRBV7-9 with TRBJ1-3; D unresolved. This CDR3 has 10 amino acids. The germline CDR1 and CDR2 sequences are SEHNR and FQNEAQ (reference sequence). Between the trimmed V and J ends, which lost 8 bases and 4 bases, there was a span of 3 bases. In DNA form, the CDR3 reads TGTGCCAGCCGGGGAAACACCATATATTTT. Its protein product is CASRGNTIYF.

The chain carries TRBV9 and TRBJ1-6; D unclear. This CDR3 has 15 amino acids. V lost 3 bases, J lost 8 bases, and 15 bases lay in between. CDR1 SGDLS and CDR2 YYNGEE come from the germline V gene. DNA of the CDR3: TGTGCCAGCAGCGGTGACCCGAGCCCCCATTCACCCCTCCACTTT. Amino acids: CASSGDPSPHSPLHF.

The V gene is TRBV10-3, the J gene TRBJ2-7; 10 positions agree with TRBD1. Looked up from germline, CDR1 is ENHRY and CDR2 is SYGVKD. The trim removed 10 bases at V and 1 base at J, leaving 7 bases unmatched. The CDR3 has 14 residues. The CDR3 is CASCPGQGSYEQYV. For the CDR3, the DNA is TGTGCCAGCTGCCCGGGACAGGGGTCCTACGAGCAGTACGTC.

V gene TRBV6-1 combines with J gene TRBJ2-1; possibly TRBD1 or TRBD2 for D (6 bases each). Germline V gene sequence: CDR1 MNHNS, CDR2 SASEGT. The germline V and J ends were trimmed by 4 bases and 1 base, with 11 bases remaining between them. This CDR3 has 15 amino acids. For the CDR3, the DNA is TGTGCCAGCAGTGTAGAGGGGGGATCCTACAATGAGCAGTTCTTC. This translates into CASSVEGGSYNEQFF.

By sample fraction, this clone is medium-sized. CDR3 in amino acids: CASSEVRGSVGYTF. As DNA, the CDR3 is TGTGCCAGCAGTGAAGTCAGAGGGTCCGTTGGCTACACCTTC. The chain employs TRBV2 and TRBJ1-2; no clear D gene. The CDR3 loop spans 14 amino acids. V lost 1 base and J 7 bases, leaving 13 bases between the germline ends. CDR1 and CDR2 from the germline V gene are SNHLY and FYNNEI.

The rearrangement uses TRBV7-8 and TRBJ2-5; 14 bases agree with TRBD2. The trim removed 6 bases at V and 5 bases at J, leaving 5 bases unmatched. This CDR3 is built from 15 residues. Germline-derived CDR1 and CDR2 are SGHVS and FQNEAQ. CDR3 DNA sequence: TGTGCCAGCAGGACTAGCGGGGGGGGTAAGGAGACCCAGTACTTC. Protein product: CASRTSGGGKETQYF.

This clone appeared a few times. The V gene is TRBV7-8, the J gene TRBJ1-1, with 9 bases lining up with TRBD1. Germline CDR1 SGHVS, CDR2 FQNEAQ. V was clipped by 5 bases and J by 7 bases; unmatched bases: 5. The length of the CDR3 is 13 residues. DNA for the CDR3: TGTGCCAGCAGCCCAGGACAGGGGATTGAAGCTTTCTTT. Residues: CASSPGQGIEAFF.